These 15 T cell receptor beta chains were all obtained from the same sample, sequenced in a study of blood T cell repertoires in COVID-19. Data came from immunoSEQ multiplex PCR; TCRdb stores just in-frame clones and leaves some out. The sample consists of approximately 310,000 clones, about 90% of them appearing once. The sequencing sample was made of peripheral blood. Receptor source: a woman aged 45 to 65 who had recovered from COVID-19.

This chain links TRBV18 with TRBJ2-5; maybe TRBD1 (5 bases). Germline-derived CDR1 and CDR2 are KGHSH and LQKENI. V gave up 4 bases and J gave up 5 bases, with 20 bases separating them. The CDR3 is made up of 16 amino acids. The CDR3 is CASSQGVWGSQETQYF. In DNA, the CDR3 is TGTGCCAGCTCACAAGGGGTCTGGGGTTCTCAGGAGACCCAGTACTTC.

CDR3 coding DNA: TGTGCCAGCAGTTACTCGACCAGGGGAAGGGGTTACGAGCAGTACTTC. Amino acids: CASSYSTRGRGYEQYF. This chain connects TRBV6-2 or TRBV6-3 to TRBJ2-7; D possibly corresponds to TRBD1 (6 bases). Germline values: CDR1 MNHEY, CDR2 SVGEGT. The CDR3 runs to 16 residues. Trimming pared 0 bases from V and 4 bases from J, leaving 16 bases between.

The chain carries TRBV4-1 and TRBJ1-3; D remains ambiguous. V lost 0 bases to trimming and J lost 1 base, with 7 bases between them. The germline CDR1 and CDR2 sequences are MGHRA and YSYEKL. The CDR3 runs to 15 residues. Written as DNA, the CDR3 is TGCGCCAGCAGCCAAGATCGAGGGTCTGGAAACACCATATATTTT. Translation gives CASSQDRGSGNTIYF.

CDR3: CASSPIAGPYEQYF. DNA for the CDR3: TGTGCCAGCAGCCCCATAGCGGGACCATACGAGCAGTACTTC. The chain combines TRBV7-2 with TRBJ2-7; 8 bases are a match to TRBD2. The CDR3 is 14 residues long. V shed 5 bases and J 4 bases; nucleotides not matched to a gene: 7. Germline CDR1 and CDR2: SGHTA and FQGNSA.

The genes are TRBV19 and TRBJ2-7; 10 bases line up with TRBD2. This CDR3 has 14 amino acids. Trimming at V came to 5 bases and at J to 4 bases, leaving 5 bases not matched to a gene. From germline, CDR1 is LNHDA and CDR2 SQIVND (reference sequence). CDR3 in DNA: TGTGCCAGTAGTGTTAGCGGGAGGATGTACGAGCAGTACTTC. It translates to CASSVSGRMYEQYF.

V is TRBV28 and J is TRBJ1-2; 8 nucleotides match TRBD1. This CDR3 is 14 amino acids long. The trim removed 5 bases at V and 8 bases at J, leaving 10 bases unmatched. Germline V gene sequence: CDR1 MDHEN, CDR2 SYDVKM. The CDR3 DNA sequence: TGTGCCAGCAGTCAAACAGGGGGGACGGGAGGCTACACCTTC. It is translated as CASSQTGGTGGYTF.

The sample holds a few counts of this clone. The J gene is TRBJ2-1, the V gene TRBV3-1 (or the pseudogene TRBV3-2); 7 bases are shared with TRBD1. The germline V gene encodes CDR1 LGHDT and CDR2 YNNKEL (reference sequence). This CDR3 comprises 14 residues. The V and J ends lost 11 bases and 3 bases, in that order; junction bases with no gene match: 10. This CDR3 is CAGTSGQFYNEQFF. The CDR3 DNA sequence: TGTGCCGGAACCTCGGGACAGTTCTACAATGAGCAGTTCTTC.

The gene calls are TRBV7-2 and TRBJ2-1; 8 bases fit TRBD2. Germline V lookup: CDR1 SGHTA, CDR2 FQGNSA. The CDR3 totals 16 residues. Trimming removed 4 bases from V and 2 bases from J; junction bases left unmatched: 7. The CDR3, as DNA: TGTGCCAGCAGCTCAGAAAGCGGGAGTACCTACAATGAGCAGTTCTTC. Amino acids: CASSSESGSTYNEQFF.

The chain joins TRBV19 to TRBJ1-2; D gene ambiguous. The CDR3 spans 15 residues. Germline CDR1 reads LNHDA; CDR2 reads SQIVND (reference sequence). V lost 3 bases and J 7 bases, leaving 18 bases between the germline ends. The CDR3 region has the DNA TGTGCCAGTAGTATTAATGAACCGAGGGAGGGTGGCTACACCTTC. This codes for CASSINEPREGGYTF.

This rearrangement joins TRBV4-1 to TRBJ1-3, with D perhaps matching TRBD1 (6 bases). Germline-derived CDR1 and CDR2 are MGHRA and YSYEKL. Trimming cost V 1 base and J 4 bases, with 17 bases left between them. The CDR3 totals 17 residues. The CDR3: CASSQGGGRELGNTIYF. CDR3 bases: TGCGCCAGCAGCCAAGGGGGGGGCCGGGAACTGGGAAACACCATATATTTT.

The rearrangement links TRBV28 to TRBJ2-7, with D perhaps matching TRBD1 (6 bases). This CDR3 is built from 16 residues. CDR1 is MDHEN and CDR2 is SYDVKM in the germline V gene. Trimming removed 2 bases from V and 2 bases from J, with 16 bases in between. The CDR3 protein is CASSLGRGRPPYEQYF. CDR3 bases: TGTGCCAGCAGTTTAGGCAGGGGTAGGCCCCCCTACGAGCAGTACTTC.

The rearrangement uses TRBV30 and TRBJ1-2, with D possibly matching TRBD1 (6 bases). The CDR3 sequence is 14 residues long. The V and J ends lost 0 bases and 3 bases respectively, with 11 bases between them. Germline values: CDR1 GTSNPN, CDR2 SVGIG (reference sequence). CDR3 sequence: CAWSVMNRDYGYTF. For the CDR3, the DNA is TGTGCCTGGAGTGTAATGAACAGGGACTATGGCTACACCTTC.

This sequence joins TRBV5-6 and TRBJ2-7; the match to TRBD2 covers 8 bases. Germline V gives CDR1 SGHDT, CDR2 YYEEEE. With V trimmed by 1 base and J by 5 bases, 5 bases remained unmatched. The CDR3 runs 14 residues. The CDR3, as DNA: TGTGCCAGCAGCTTGTCATTTAGCGGGAACGAGCAGTACTTC. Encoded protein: CASSLSFSGNEQYF.

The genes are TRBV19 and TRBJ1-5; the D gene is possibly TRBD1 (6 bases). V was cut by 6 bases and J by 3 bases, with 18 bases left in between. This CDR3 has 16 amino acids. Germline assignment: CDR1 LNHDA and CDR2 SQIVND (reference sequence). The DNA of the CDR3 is TGTGCCAGTAGCAACGACAGGCAAGCCCTCAATCAGCCCCAGCATTTT. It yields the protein CASSNDRQALNQPQHF.

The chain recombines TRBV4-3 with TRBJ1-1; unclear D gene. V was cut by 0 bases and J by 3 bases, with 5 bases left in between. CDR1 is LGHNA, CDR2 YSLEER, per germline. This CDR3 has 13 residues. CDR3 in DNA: TGCGCCAGCAGCCAAGAACGAGACACTGAAGCTTTCTTT. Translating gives CASSQERDTEAFF.